The entry below gives a single T cell receptor beta chain sequence along with its context. What it recognizes is unknown. This sample was taken from a study of T cells in Graves' hyperthyroidism and ophthalmopathy. Study-wide findings and caveats: Most clonotypes expanded in thyroid above 0.001 were likewise present in blood.

Researchers took RNA transcripts and amplified the TCR beta CDR3 regions from them. First-round RT-PCR of the TCR CDR3 relied on the HTBI primer set. TCRdb processed the multiplex PCR reads anew with MiXCR; each CDR3 protein has one entry. The sample comprises around 350,000 distinct CDR3 sequences, about 18% of which are singletons, and 3% to 4.5% rests with the top ten. Diagnoses were established using clinical symptoms, serum thyroxine and TRAb, thyroid ultrasound and orbital computed tomography. The germline V gene has CDR1 SGDLS and CDR2 YYNGEE. This CDR3 comprises 18 residues. Trimming removed 0 bases from V and 0 bases from J, with 18 bases in between.

Sequencing was carried out using blood. The TCR originated in a woman aged 18-29 years with Graves' hyperthyroidism. The genes are TRBV9 and TRBJ2-5; D is unclear. The CDR3 protein is CASSVVPFGLGYQETQYF. The CDR3 nucleotides are TGTGCCAGCAGCGTAGTCCCCTTTGGTTTGGGGTACCAAGAGACCCAGTACTTC.